Shown below are 26 T cell receptor beta chains from a single sample sequenced in a study of early T cells in non-severe SARS-CoV-2 infection (dated by TCRdb to about 2021). The receptor library was made with 5' RACE. This sample was sequenced with a NextSeq 500. TCRdb trimmed the raw reads at Q25, called clones with MiXCR and kept productive beta chains. Every CDR3 protein is listed once, alongside the most common genes and DNA of its rows. Recorded for this sample are 35,000 to 50,000 distinct CDR3 sequences; 6% to 7.5% of them occurred a single time. Roughly 5.1% of the sample comes from the top ten. Sequenced material: whole blood. The receptors originated from an adult who was a healthcare worker with PCR-confirmed SARS-CoV-2 infection or an uninfected control (not recorded which).

The chain couples TRBV7-6 to TRBJ2-7; weak D call: TRBD2 (5 bases). Germline CDR1 reads SGHVS; CDR2 reads FNYEAQ. The CDR3 totals 14 residues. V was shortened by 5 bases and J by 3 bases, with 14 bases between the two germline ends. Here the CDR3 reads CASSPERESYEQYF. DNA of the CDR3: TGTGCCAGCAGCCCCGAGAGGGAAAGCTACGAGCAGTACTTC.

This clonotype was counted between two and nine times. The chain carries TRBV10-2 and TRBJ2-1; 7 nucleotides line up with TRBD2. Germline CDR1 and CDR2: WSHSY and SAAADI. With 2 bases clipped from V and 6 bases from J, the junction kept 4 bases outside the gene matches. The CDR3 totals 14 residues. CDR3 in DNA: TGCGCCAGCAGTGAGCCTCCGGGAGGCAATGAGCAGTTCTTC. Translating gives CASSEPPGGNEQFF.

This clonotype appeared many times. V gene TRBV5-1 combines with J gene TRBJ2-1; 8 bases map to TRBD2. CDR3 length equals 15 residues. In germline, CDR1 is SGHRS, CDR2 YFSETQ. After removal of 4 bases from V and 8 bases from J, the junction contained 11 bases not matched to a gene. Here the CDR3 DNA reads TGCGCCAGCAGCCTCAACGGGGGGGCTTTCGATGAGCAGTTCTTC. This gives the protein CASSLNGGAFDEQFF.

In this sample, this clonotype turned up many times. The chain is built from TRBV4-2 and TRBJ1-5, with D possibly matching TRBD1 (6 bases). Per germline, CDR1 LGHNA and CDR2 YNFKEQ. Trimming pared 4 bases from V and 0 bases from J, leaving 13 bases between. CDR3 length: 16 residues. CDR3 nucleotide sequence: TGTGCCAGCAGCCCATTAGGGGGGAATAGCAATCAGCCCCAGCATTTT. Translation: CASSPLGGNSNQPQHF.

This clonotype has a count of ten or more. This chain uses TRBV18 with TRBJ1-4; 8 nucleotides agree with TRBD1. In germline, CDR1 is KGHSH, CDR2 LQKENI. The trim removed 4 bases at V and 0 bases at J, leaving 13 bases unmatched. The CDR3 runs to 19 residues. The CDR3 loop is CASSRSGGPLRSTNEKLFF. In DNA form, the CDR3 reads TGTGCCAGCTCACGTTCAGGGGGCCCCCTCCGCTCAACTAATGAAAAACTGTTTTTT.

This clonotype has at least ten counts. This chain links TRBV14 with TRBJ2-3, with TRBD1 identical over 10 bases. Germline V CDR1 and CDR2: SGHDN, FVKESK. Unmatched junction bases numbered 6, after V lost 3 bases and J lost 12 bases. The CDR3 consists of 13 residues. The chain's CDR3 is CASSQLRTGGQYF. The CDR3 DNA is TGTGCCAGCAGCCAGCTACGGACAGGGGGACAGTATTTT.

This clonotype qualifies as large. The chain employs TRBV6-1 and TRBJ2-7; D may be TRBD1 (5 bases). The CDR3 contains 15 residues. CDR1 and CDR2 (germline): MNHNS, SASEGT. The germline V and J ends were trimmed by 4 bases and 0 bases, with 13 bases remaining between them. The CDR3: CASSVAQGLSYEQYF. The CDR3 DNA is TGTGCCAGCAGTGTCGCGCAGGGTCTCTCCTACGAGCAGTACTTC.

The chain uses TRBV9 and TRBJ2-3; D may correspond to TRBD1 or TRBD2 (5 bases each). The CDR3 consists of 12 residues. Germline V lookup: CDR1 SGDLS, CDR2 YYNGEE. The germline V and J ends were trimmed by 0 bases and 6 bases, with 5 bases remaining between them. The CDR3 DNA reads TGTGCCAGCAGCGTAGGGGACGATACGCAGTATTTT. Protein sequence: CASSVGDDTQYF. Full variable domain (missing parts from reference TRBV9 and TRBJ2-3): DSGVTQTPKHLITATGQRVTLRCSPRSGDLSVYWYQQSLDQGLQFLIQYYNGEERAKGNILERFSAQQFPDLHSELNLSSLELGDSALYFCASSVGDDTQYFGPGTRLTVL.

This clonotype was seen repeatedly, ten times or more. The V and J genes are TRBV6-6 and TRBJ2-7, with TRBD1 identical over 8 bases. Germline V CDR1 and CDR2: MNHNY, SVGAGI (reference sequence). The CDR3 extends over 13 amino acids. The V and J ends lost 6 bases and 4 bases, in that order; junction bases with no gene match: 5. The CDR3 loop is CASSRQGRYEQYF. In DNA form, the CDR3 reads TGTGCCAGCAGCCGACAGGGGAGGTACGAGCAGTACTTC.

V and J are TRBV5-4 and TRBJ2-3; D is undetermined. Germline V gene sequence: CDR1 SGHNT, CDR2 YYREEE (reference sequence). Trimming took 3 bases from V and 4 from J, leaving 6 bases between them. This CDR3 contains 12 residues. The CDR3 DNA sequence: TGTGCCAGCAGCTCCATGGCAGATACGCAGTATTTT. It is translated as CASSSMADTQYF. Together with reference TRBV5-4 and TRBJ2-3, the CDR3 gives the full variable domain: ETGVTQSPTHLIKTRGQQVTLRCSSQSGHNTVSWYQQALGQGPQFIFQYYREEENGRGNFPPRFSGLQFPNYSSELNVNALELDDSALYLCASSSMADTQYFGPGTRLTVL.

This clonotype came up a few times. The CDR3 DNA reads as TGTGCCAGCAGTGGAACGGGACAGGGGAGCAATGGCTACACCTTC. It specifies CASSGTGQGSNGYTF. The V and J genes are TRBV2 and TRBJ1-2, with TRBD1 identical over 10 bases. CDR3 length: 15 residues. J lost 6 bases, V lost 4 bases, and 8 bases had no gene match. Germline values: CDR1 SNHLY, CDR2 FYNNEI. Full variable domain (missing parts from reference TRBV2 and TRBJ1-2): EPEVTQTPSHQVTQMGQEVILRCVPISNHLYFYWYRQILGQKVEFLVSFYNNEISEKSEIFDDQFSVERPDGSNFTLKIRSTKLEDSAMYFCASSGTGQGSNGYTFGSGTRLTVV.

In its sample, this clonotype was seen many times. The chain has TRBV6-1 and TRBJ1-2; no definite D call. This CDR3 comprises 13 residues. Looked up from germline, CDR1 is MNHNS and CDR2 is SASEGT. In nucleotides, the CDR3 is TGTGCTATCGAAAGTCTCGGGCGGCATGGCTACACCTTC. Translation gives CAIESLGRHGYTF.

Notes on this clonotype: No DNA is shown, since the ends of the CDR3 on it are uncertain; the CDR3 is the one TCRdb lists. The chain joins TRBV11-2 to TRBJ1-1; the D segment call TRBD1 is taken from the table without a DNA check. The CDR3 contains 17 residues when both ends are counted. Germline lookup yields CDR1 SGHAT and CDR2 FQNNGV. CDR3 loop: CASSPTRGSSSGTEAFF.

The V call is TRBV7-9, the J call TRBJ2-7; D is undetermined. Germline V gene sequence: CDR1 SEHNR, CDR2 FQNEAQ (reference sequence). The CDR3 covers 14 residues. The V end lost 3 bases, the J end lost 0 bases, and 9 bases lay between the germline ends. Here the CDR3 DNA reads TGTGCCAGCAGCTTGAACACCAACTCCTACGAGCAGTACTTC. Its protein is CASSLNTNSYEQYF.

This clonotype appeared a few times. This chain connects TRBV4-2 to TRBJ2-4; 8 bases line up with TRBD1. CDR1 is LGHNA, CDR2 YNFKEQ, per germline. Trimming cost V 4 bases and J 7 bases; bases outside gene matches: 9. There are 15 residues in the CDR3. DNA for the CDR3: TGTGCCAGCAGCCGAGATCCGGGACAGGAGAACATTCAGTACTTC. This sequence encodes CASSRDPGQENIQYF.

The chain recombines TRBV3-1 with TRBJ1-2; D is undetermined. The CDR3 has 14 amino acids. CDR1 and CDR2 from the germline V gene are LGHDT and YNNKEL (reference sequence). V shed 2 bases and J shed 7 bases, with 14 bases lying between them. The CDR3 coding sequence is TGTGCCAGCAGCCAAAACCCAGGAACCTTTGGCTACACCTTC. It encodes CASSQNPGTFGYTF.

Many counts were recorded for this clonotype. The rearrangement joins TRBV7-2 to TRBJ2-3; D ambiguous. Trimming took off 10 bases at V and 6 bases at J, with 11 bases between the two ends. The germline gives CDR1 SGHTA, CDR2 FQGNSA. The CDR3 runs 11 residues. CDR3 bases: TGTGCCACCAGTCACACTGATACGCAGTATTTT. Its protein product is CATSHTDTQYF.

This clonotype has a count of ten or more. The chain uses TRBV20-1 and TRBJ1-5; D not certain. The length of the CDR3 is 13 residues. Germline loops: CDR1 DFQATT, CDR2 SNEGSKA (reference sequence). The V and J ends lost 6 bases and 3 bases respectively, with 12 bases between them. The CDR3 is CSAKRGNNQPQHF. The CDR3 nucleotides read TGCAGTGCCAAACGAGGGAACAATCAGCCCCAGCATTTT.

The V gene is TRBV20-1, the J gene TRBJ2-7, with TRBD1 matching over 9 bases. In germline, CDR1 is DFQATT, CDR2 SNEGSKA (reference sequence). The V gene end was trimmed by 3 bases and the J gene end by 3 bases; junction bases not matched to a gene: 6. This CDR3 comprises 14 residues. DNA for the CDR3: TGCAGTGCTAGGGGACAGGGACATCACTACGAGCAGTACTTC. Protein: CSARGQGHHYEQYF.

This clonotype appeared many times. The chain carries TRBV20-1 and TRBJ1-1; 9 bases agree with TRBD1. The CDR3 extends over 13 amino acids. The germline V gene encodes CDR1 DFQATT and CDR2 SNEGSKA (reference sequence). V lost 5 bases to trimming and J lost 8 bases; unmatched junction nucleotides: 9. The CDR3: CSAPGTGRPEAFF. CDR3 bases: TGCAGTGCTCCCGGGACAGGGAGGCCGGAAGCTTTCTTT.

The gene calls are TRBV19 and TRBJ1-4; a possible D gene is TRBD1 (6 bases). The CDR3 has 16 amino acids. V was shortened by 5 bases and J by 2 bases, with 15 bases between the two germline ends. From germline, CDR1 is LNHDA and CDR2 SQIVND (reference sequence). The CDR3 region is CASSPTGFGTNEKLFF. DNA of the CDR3: TGTGCCAGTAGTCCGACAGGATTTGGGACTAATGAAAAACTGTTTTTT.

In this sample, this clonotype turned up many times. The chain couples TRBV3-1 to TRBJ2-5, with D tentatively TRBD2 (5 bases). V shed 4 bases and J shed 1 base, with 13 bases lying between them. This CDR3 has 15 amino acids. Germline loops: CDR1 LGHDT, CDR2 YNNKEL (reference sequence). The CDR3: CASSPPWRIQETQYF. CDR3 sequence (DNA): TGTGCCAGCAGCCCTCCGTGGAGGATCCAAGAGACCCAGTACTTC.

This clonotype occurred many times. This chain links TRBV7-9 with TRBJ2-2, with a weak D call TRBD1 (6 bases). The V gene's germline CDR1 is SEHNR and CDR2 FQNEAQ (reference sequence). V gave up 4 bases and J gave up 4 bases, with 16 bases separating them. The CDR3 totals 16 residues. The CDR3: CASSSVQGPGTGELFF. DNA of the CDR3: TGTGCCAGCAGCTCTGTACAGGGCCCGGGCACCGGGGAGCTGTTTTTT.

A remark on this clonotype: This clone may be a read error of a much larger clone one base away. The conserved phenylalanine or tryptophan is not found at the CDR3 terminus, so this likely reflects a read error. This rearrangement joins TRBV5-5 to TRBJ1-4, with a weak D call TRBD1 (5 bases). The ends were cut back, 4 bases at V and 10 bases at J, with 20 bases in the middle. CDR1 and CDR2 from the germline V gene are SGHKS and YYEKEE (reference sequence). The CDR3 is made up of 15 amino acids. In DNA form, the CDR3 reads TGTGCCAGCAGCCTCGATCAGGCGCTCGGGGGAAAACTGTTTCTT. Translation gives CASSLDQALGGKLFL.

This clonotype was counted a few times. The chain employs TRBV5-1 and TRBJ1-3; D unclear. This CDR3 is 15 amino acids long. Germline loops: CDR1 SGHRS, CDR2 YFSETQ. V gave up 5 bases and J gave up 3 bases, with 15 bases separating them. In nucleotides, the CDR3 is TGCGCCAGCAGTTCGCGGACGGGGAGTGGAAACACCATATATTTT. As protein: CASSSRTGSGNTIYF.

This clonotype was seen ten or more times. The chain uses TRBV19 and TRBJ2-1, with no clear D. The CDR3 covers 11 residues. V was clipped by 5 bases and J by 7 bases, with 6 bases between them. The V gene's germline CDR1 is LNHDA and CDR2 SQIVND (reference sequence). The CDR3 nucleotides read TGTGCCAGTAGTTGGGTTAATGAGCAGTTCTTC. This gives the protein CASSWVNEQFF.